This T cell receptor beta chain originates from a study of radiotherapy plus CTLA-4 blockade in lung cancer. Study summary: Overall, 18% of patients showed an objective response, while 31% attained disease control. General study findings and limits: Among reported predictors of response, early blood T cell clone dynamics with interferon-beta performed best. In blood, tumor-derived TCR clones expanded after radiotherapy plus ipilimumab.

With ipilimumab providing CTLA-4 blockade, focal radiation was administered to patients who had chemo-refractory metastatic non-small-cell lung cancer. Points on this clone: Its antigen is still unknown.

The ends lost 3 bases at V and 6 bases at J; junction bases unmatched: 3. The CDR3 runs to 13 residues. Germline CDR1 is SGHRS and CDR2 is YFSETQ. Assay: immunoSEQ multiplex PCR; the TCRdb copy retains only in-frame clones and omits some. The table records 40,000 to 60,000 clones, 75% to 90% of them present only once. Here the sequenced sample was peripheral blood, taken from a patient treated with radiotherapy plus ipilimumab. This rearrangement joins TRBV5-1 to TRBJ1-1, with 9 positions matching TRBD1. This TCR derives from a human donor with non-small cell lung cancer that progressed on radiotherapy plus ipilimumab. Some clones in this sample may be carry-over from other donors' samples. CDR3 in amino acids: CASSSDRGAEAFF. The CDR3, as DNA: TGCGCCAGCAGCTCAGACAGGGGGGCTGAAGCTTTCTTT.